One sample yielded the 25 T cell receptor beta chains listed below, sequenced in a study of T cell repertoires and HLA-DP antigens. Clones were read by immunoSEQ multiplex PCR, and TCRdb kept only the in-frame ones, dropping some. The sample has about 73,000 clones, roughly 78% seen once. Their target antigens are unknown. The material sequenced was CD4+ T cells from PBMCs. These receptors originate from a man between 60 and 75 years old in good health and CMV-seronegative.

This chain joins TRBV5-1 and TRBJ1-3; 9 bases fit TRBD1. With V trimmed by 4 bases and J by 0 bases, 2 bases remained unmatched. CDR3 size: 15 residues. The germline CDR1 and CDR2 sequences are SGHRS and YFSETQ. The CDR3 DNA follows: TGCGCCAGCAGCATGACAGGGGGCTCTGGAAACACCATATATTTT. This codes for CASSMTGGSGNTIYF. The complete variable domain, with remaining parts taken from reference TRBV5-1 and TRBJ1-3, reads KAGVTQTPRYLIKTRGQQVTLSCSPISGHRSVSWYQQTPGQGLQFLFEYFSETQRNKGNFPGRFSGRQFSNSRSEMNVSTLELGDSALYLCASSMTGGSGNTIYFGEGSWLTVV.

The gene calls are TRBV5-5 and TRBJ2-1; D is undetermined. Germline CDR1 reads SGHKS; CDR2 reads YYEKEE (reference sequence). The CDR3 has 11 amino acids. The V end was cut by 3 bases, the J end by 9 bases, with 7 bases between. Written as DNA, the CDR3 is TGTGCCAGCAGCTCGGTGTTTGAGCAGTTCTTC. It is translated as CASSSVFEQFF. The variable domain in full, completed from reference TRBV5-5 and TRBJ2-1, reads DAGVTQSPTHLIKTRGQQVTLRCSPISGHKSVSWYQQVLGQGPQFIFQYYEKEERGRGNFPDRFSARQFPNYSSELNVNALLLGDSALYLCASSSVFEQFFGPGTRLTVL.

This clone showed up just a few times. The rearrangement links TRBV4-1 to TRBJ1-6; 7 nucleotides agree with TRBD1. Germline CDR1 reads MGHRA; CDR2 reads YSYEKL. The CDR3 extends over 15 amino acids. V was clipped by 1 base and J by 9 bases; unmatched bases: 6. The CDR3 loop reads CASSQGGQGGSPLHF. The CDR3 nucleotides read TGCGCCAGCAGCCAAGGTGGCCAGGGGGGTTCACCCCTCCACTTT.

This sequence joins TRBV7-2 and TRBJ2-7; 9 bases are shared with TRBD1. Germline values: CDR1 SGHTA, CDR2 FQGNSA. There are 14 residues in the CDR3. Losses at the gene ends were 8 bases for V and 0 bases for J; bases not matched to a gene: 5. The CDR3, as DNA: TGTGCCAGCCATTGGGACAGGGACTCCTACGAGCAGTACTTC. Protein sequence: CASHWDRDSYEQYF. Variable domain in full (rest from reference TRBV7-2 and TRBJ2-7): GAGVSQSPSNKVTEKGKDVELRCDPISGHTALYWYRQSLGQGLEFLIYFQGNSAPDKSGLPSDRFSAERTGGSVSTLTIQRTQQEDSAVYLCASHWDRDSYEQYFGPGTRLTVT.

The chain joins TRBV5-1 to TRBJ2-1, with 8 positions matching TRBD1. V gave up 3 bases and J gave up 7 bases; unmatched junction bases: 9. CDR1 and CDR2 from the germline V gene are SGHRS and YFSETQ. There are 15 residues in the CDR3. The CDR3 is CASSSGQGWGNEQFF. The DNA for the CDR3 is TGCGCCAGCAGCTCCGGACAGGGATGGGGGAATGAGCAGTTCTTC.

The V and J genes are TRBV28 and TRBJ1-5; D ambiguous. Trimming stripped 8 bases from V and 0 bases from J, with 14 bases between. Germline CDR1 and CDR2: MDHEN and SYDVKM. CDR3 length: 15 residues. CDR3 DNA: TGTGCCAGCCGCCCGGCGGCACTTAGCAATCAGCCCCAGCATTTT. Its translation is CASRPAALSNQPQHF. Filled out from reference TRBV28 and TRBJ1-5, the complete variable domain reads DVKVTQSSRYLVKRTGEKVFLECVQDMDHENMFWYRQDPGLGLRLIYFSYDVKMKEKGDIPEGYSVSREKKERFSLILESASTNQTSMYLCASRPAALSNQPQHFGDGTRLSIL.

This chain links TRBV4-2 with TRBJ2-2; 8 nucleotides align to TRBD2. CDR1 and CDR2 from the germline V gene are LGHNA and YNFKEQ. Trimming at V came to 0 bases and at J to 4 bases, leaving 1 base not matched to a gene. The CDR3 totals 15 residues. The CDR3 DNA is TGTGCCAGCAGCCAAGATGCGGGGGGCACCGGGGAGCTGTTTTTT. This gives the protein CASSQDAGGTGELFF.

In its sample, this clone was seen once. This chain joins TRBV4-2 and TRBJ2-7, with 7 positions matching TRBD2. The CDR3 is 18 residues long. Germline CDR1 and CDR2: LGHNA and YNFKEQ. J was trimmed by 5 bases and V by 4 bases; bases with no gene match: 20. The CDR3 nucleotides read TGTGCCAGCAGCCCCTTGCCGTCGACTAGCCATAATGAGGACGAGCAGTACGTC. Amino acid sequence: CASSPLPSTSHNEDEQYV.

The chain links TRBV6-6 to TRBJ2-7; D remains ambiguous. V lost 2 bases and J lost 6, with 11 bases in between. This CDR3 spans 13 amino acids. Germline lookup yields CDR1 MNHNY and CDR2 SVGAGI (reference sequence). CDR3 protein: CASSYSRVTEQYV. The CDR3 bases are TGTGCCAGCAGTTACAGTCGGGTAACCGAGCAGTACGTC.

This chain joins TRBV6-6 and TRBJ2-2, with D hard to call. In germline, CDR1 is MNHNY, CDR2 SVGAGI (reference sequence). The germline V and J ends were trimmed by 7 bases and 5 bases, with 8 bases remaining between them. The CDR3 length is 12 residues. The CDR3 here is CASTIRTGELFF. The CDR3 DNA sequence: TGTGCCAGCACTATAAGGACCGGGGAGCTGTTTTTT.

Concerning this clone: Possible read error: a much larger clone is one base away. The same CDR3 is also encoded by other DNA sequences in this sample. The chain links TRBV5-4 to TRBJ1-1, with D perhaps matching TRBD1 (5 bases). Germline V gene lookup returns CDR1 SGHNT and CDR2 YYREEE (reference sequence). This CDR3 comprises 13 residues. In DNA, the CDR3 is TGTGCCAGCAGCGGCTCAGGGCACACTGAGGCTTTCTTT. As protein: CASSGSGHTEAFF.

This chain joins TRBV28 and TRBJ1-2, with D possibly being TRBD1 (5 bases). The germline V gene encodes CDR1 MDHEN and CDR2 SYDVKM. Trimming cost V 2 bases and J 4 bases, with 14 bases left between them. CDR3 length: 15 residues. Written as DNA, the CDR3 is TGTGCCAGCAGTTTAGGCTCCCAGGGATCCTATGGCTACACCTTC. It yields the protein CASSLGSQGSYGYTF.

This chain joins TRBV11-2 and TRBJ2-1; tentatively, D is TRBD2 (5 bases). Germline assignment: CDR1 SGHAT and CDR2 FQNNGV. The CDR3 contains 14 residues. The V and J ends lost 1 base and 7 bases respectively, with 11 bases between them. DNA for the CDR3: TGTGCCAGCAGCTTAGCTAGCTACCTTAATGAGCAGTTCTTC. This encodes CASSLASYLNEQFF.

The chain uses TRBV6-6 and TRBJ2-7; perhaps TRBD2 as D (6 bases). There are 12 residues in the CDR3. V lost 6 bases and J lost 4, with 10 bases in between. CDR1 is MNHNY and CDR2 is SVGAGI in the germline V gene (reference sequence). The DNA of the CDR3 is TGTGCCAGCAGCCTGGCGGGGTACGAGCAGTACGTC. The encoded protein is CASSLAGYEQYV.

This chain uses TRBV5-4 with TRBJ2-2; no reliable D call. The CDR3 is 16 residues long. Per the germline V gene, CDR1 is SGHNT and CDR2 is YYREEE (reference sequence). With 4 bases removed from V and 4 bases from J, the gap between germline ends came to 17 bases. CDR3 nucleotide sequence: TGTGCCAGCAGCCCGAGTATTGCGGAGTTCACCGGGGAGCTGTTTTTT. Amino acids: CASSPSIAEFTGELFF.

This chain links TRBV4-3 with TRBJ2-7; no firm D call. The V gene's germline CDR1 is LGHNA and CDR2 YSLEER. The CDR3 covers 14 residues. Trimming shortened V by 1 base and J by 0 bases, and 7 bases separated the two germline ends. CDR3 sequence (DNA): TGCGCCAGCAGCCAAGGCAGATTCTCCTACGAGCAGTACTTC. Amino acid sequence: CASSQGRFSYEQYF.

V usage is TRBV4-1 and J usage is TRBJ2-3; no clear D gene. CDR1 is MGHRA and CDR2 is YSYEKL in the germline V gene. The CDR3 contains 13 residues. Trimming removed 4 bases at V and 4 bases at J, with 9 bases between. The CDR3 region is CASSPGRPDTQYF. Written as DNA, the CDR3 is TGCGCCAGCAGCCCCGGTAGGCCAGATACGCAGTATTTT.

This clone was counted between two and nine times. This chain uses TRBV28 with TRBJ2-4; D could derive from TRBD1 or TRBD2 (5 bases each). Trimming pared 8 bases from V and 4 bases from J, leaving 12 bases between. Germline-derived CDR1 and CDR2 are MDHEN and SYDVKM. This CDR3 is 13 amino acids long. CDR3: CASVPGPKNIQYF. DNA for the CDR3: TGTGCCAGCGTACCGGGACCTAAAAACATTCAGTACTTC.

V usage is TRBV29-1 and J usage is TRBJ2-5; D is uncertain. Trimming pared 4 bases from V and 2 bases from J, leaving 5 bases between. This CDR3 is 11 amino acids long. Germline V gives CDR1 SQVTM, CDR2 ANQGSEA. The CDR3 loop is CSVVEQETQYF. For the CDR3, the DNA is TGCAGCGTTGTAGAGCAAGAGACCCAGTACTTC. The variable domain in full, completed from reference TRBV29-1 and TRBJ2-5, reads SAVISQKPSRDICQRGTSLTIQCQVDSQVTMMFWYRQQPGQSLTLIATANQGSEATYESGFVIDKFPISRPNLTFSTLTVSNMSPEDSSIYLCSVVEQETQYFGPGTRLLVL.

The chain combines TRBV7-2 with TRBJ2-2; 8 bases fit TRBD2. V lost 4 bases, J lost 6 bases, and 10 bases stayed unmatched. Germline assignment: CDR1 SGHTA and CDR2 FQGNSA. The CDR3 is 16 amino acids. This chain's CDR3 is CASSYAWGLVPGELFF. The DNA for the CDR3 is TGTGCCAGCAGCTACGCCTGGGGACTAGTACCCGGGGAGCTGTTTTTT.

The chain is built from TRBV18 and TRBJ1-3; 10 nucleotides line up with TRBD1. The CDR3 covers 17 residues. Germline V gene sequence: CDR1 KGHSH, CDR2 LQKENI. V was clipped by 2 bases and J by 2 bases; unmatched bases: 6. The CDR3 here is CASSPDTGTGAGNTIYF. Written as DNA, the CDR3 is TGTGCCAGCTCACCAGACACCGGGACAGGGGCTGGAAACACCATATATTTT.

This clone has just one count. This chain uses TRBV18 with TRBJ1-1, with TRBD1 as a possible D gene (5 bases). This CDR3 is 14 amino acids long. Germline-derived CDR1 and CDR2 are KGHSH and LQKENI. V lost 3 bases and J lost 3, with 11 bases in between. The CDR3 here is CASSPGDGDTEAFF. The DNA of the CDR3 is TGTGCCAGCTCACCTGGGGACGGAGACACTGAAGCTTTCTTT.

This chain joins TRBV7-6 and TRBJ2-5, with D possibly being TRBD1 (5 bases). Germline lookup yields CDR1 SGHVS and CDR2 FNYEAQ. The CDR3 is 12 residues long. Trimming pared 6 bases from V and 5 bases from J, leaving 10 bases between. CDR3 bases: TGTGCCAGCAGTGGACATTTTGAGACCCAGTACTTC. This codes for CASSGHFETQYF. Drawing the rest from reference TRBV7-6 and TRBJ2-5, the complete variable domain is GAGVSQSPRYKVTKRGQDVALRCDPISGHVSLYWYRQALGQGPEFLTYFNYEAQQDKSGLPNDRFSAERPEGSISTLTIQRTEQRDSAMYRCASSGHFETQYFGPGTRLLVL.

This clone was counted only a few times. The V and J genes are TRBV18 and TRBJ1-3, with 9 positions matching TRBD1. Trimming removed 3 bases from V and 3 bases from J; junction bases left unmatched: 3. Per germline, CDR1 KGHSH and CDR2 LQKENI. The CDR3 has 15 amino acids. The CDR3 DNA sequence: TGTGCCAGCTCACCGGGACAGGGAATTGGAAACACCATATATTTT. This sequence encodes CASSPGQGIGNTIYF.

This chain links TRBV10-2 with TRBJ2-3; a possible D gene is TRBD2 (7 bases). The V end was cut by 0 bases, the J end by 5 bases, with 15 bases between. This CDR3 spans 16 amino acids. Germline V CDR1 and CDR2: WSHSY, SAAADI. The CDR3 protein is CASSESRGGARDTQYF. In DNA form, the CDR3 reads TGCGCCAGCAGTGAGTCGAGGGGGGGGGCGAGAGATACGCAGTATTTT.